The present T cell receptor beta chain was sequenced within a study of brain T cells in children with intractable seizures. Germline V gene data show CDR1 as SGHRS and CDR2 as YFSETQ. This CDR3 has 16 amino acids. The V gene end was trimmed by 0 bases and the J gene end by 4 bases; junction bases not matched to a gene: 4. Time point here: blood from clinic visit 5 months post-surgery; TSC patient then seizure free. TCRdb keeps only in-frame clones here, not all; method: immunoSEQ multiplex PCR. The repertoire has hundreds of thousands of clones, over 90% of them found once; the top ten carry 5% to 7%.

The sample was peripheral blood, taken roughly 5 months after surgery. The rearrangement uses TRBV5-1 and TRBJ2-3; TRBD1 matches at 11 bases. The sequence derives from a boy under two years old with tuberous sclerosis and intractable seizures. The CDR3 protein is CASSLAGTGGPDTQYF. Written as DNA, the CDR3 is TGCGCCAGCAGCTTGGCCGGGACAGGGGGTCCAGATACGCAGTATTTT. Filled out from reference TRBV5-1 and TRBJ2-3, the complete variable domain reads KAGVTQTPRYLIKTRGQQVTLSCSPISGHRSVSWYQQTPGQGLQFLFEYFSETQRNKGNFPGRFSGRQFSNSRSEMNVSTLELGDSALYLCASSLAGTGGPDTQYFGPGTRLTVL.